These 13 T cell receptor beta chains share one sample of origin, sequenced in a study of OX40 agonist ivuxolimab in advanced cancers. Produced via immunoSEQ multiplex PCR; TCRdb's table is partial and in-frame only. The sample lists tens of thousands of clones, 70% to 90% occurring once. The specimen comprised CD4+ or CD8+ T cells sorted from blood, sampled in a trial of the OX40 agonist ivuxolimab. The receptors derive from an adult with an advanced solid tumor such as melanoma, head and neck, liver or kidney cancer.

This clone came up once. The chain has TRBV19 and TRBJ1-1, with TRBD1 matching 9 bases. Germline V CDR1 and CDR2: LNHDA, SQIVND (reference sequence). CDR3 size: 15 residues. With 2 bases clipped from V and 1 base from J, the junction kept 2 bases outside the gene matches. This CDR3 reads CASSIRDRANTEAFF. Written as DNA, the CDR3 is TGTGCCAGTAGTATAAGGGACAGGGCGAACACTGAAGCTTTCTTT.

This rearrangement joins TRBV5-4 to TRBJ2-3; 12 nucleotides align to TRBD2. The V and J ends lost 0 bases and 4 bases, in that order; junction bases with no gene match: 3. Germline CDR1 is SGHNT and CDR2 is YYREEE (reference sequence). This CDR3 spans 16 amino acids. The CDR3 reads CASSLAASGGADTQYF. The CDR3 DNA is TGTGCCAGCAGCTTGGCGGCTAGCGGGGGGGCAGATACGCAGTATTTT. Supplemented by reference TRBV5-4 and TRBJ2-3, the full variable domain reads ETGVTQSPTHLIKTRGQQVTLRCSSQSGHNTVSWYQQALGQGPQFIFQYYREEENGRGNFPPRFSGLQFPNYSSELNVNALELDDSALYLCASSLAASGGADTQYFGPGTRLTVL.

This chain uses TRBV19 with TRBJ1-2, with a weak D call TRBD1 (5 bases). CDR3 length equals 15 residues. Germline V gives CDR1 LNHDA, CDR2 SQIVND (reference sequence). V was pared by 3 bases and J by 8 bases, with 19 bases between. CDR3 DNA sequence: TGTGCCAGTAGTATTGGGCGCCGCGGGTCAGGGGGCTACACCTTC. Its translation is CASSIGRRGSGGYTF.

The chain recombines TRBV27 with TRBJ2-3; D unresolved. The CDR3 runs 10 residues. V lost 9 bases to trimming and J lost 6 bases, with 7 bases between them. From germline, CDR1 is MNHEY and CDR2 SMNVEV (reference sequence). DNA of the CDR3: TGTGCCAGTCTCGGCGATACGCAGTATTTT. Its translation: CASLGDTQYF.

A few counts support this clone. V and J are TRBV6-1 and TRBJ2-1; D may correspond to TRBD1 or TRBD2 (5 bases each). CDR3 size: 17 residues. CDR1 MNHNS and CDR2 SASEGT come from the germline V gene. V dropped 2 bases and J dropped 2 bases, with 16 bases sitting between them. The DNA for the CDR3 is TGTGCCAGCAGTGAACTCCACGGGGCCACTCCCTACAATGAGCAGTTCTTC. As protein: CASSELHGATPYNEQFF.

This chain's CDR3 is CASSRSGGPGETQYF. CDR3 nucleotide sequence: TGTGCCAGCAGCCGTAGCGGGGGGCCAGGAGAGACCCAGTACTTC. This chain uses TRBV2 with TRBJ2-5, with TRBD2 matching over 10 bases. The CDR3 length is 15 residues. Germline values: CDR1 SNHLY, CDR2 FYNNEI. V lost 6 bases to trimming and J lost 4 bases; unmatched junction nucleotides: 8.

The rearrangement uses TRBV6-6 and TRBJ2-1; 9 nucleotides agree with TRBD2. Unmatched junction bases numbered 10, after V lost 5 bases and J lost 5 bases. From germline, CDR1 is MNHNY and CDR2 SVGAGI (reference sequence). This CDR3 comprises 16 residues. The CDR3 nucleotides read TGTGCCAGCAGTCCCACCCAGCGGGGGGCCGACAATGAGCAGTTCTTC. Translating it yields CASSPTQRGADNEQFF.

The chain recombines TRBV6-6 with TRBJ1-4; D is possibly TRBD1 (5 bases). The CDR3 runs 15 residues. V gave up 7 bases and J gave up 3 bases, with 15 bases separating them. Germline V lookup: CDR1 MNHNY, CDR2 SVGAGI (reference sequence). The CDR3 loop is CASNQGWVSNEKLFF. DNA for the CDR3: TGTGCCAGCAACCAGGGATGGGTGTCTAATGAAAAACTGTTTTTT.

This rearrangement joins TRBV7-8 to TRBJ1-2; D unresolved. This CDR3 has 15 residues. Germline values: CDR1 SGHVS, CDR2 FQNEAQ. V lost 4 bases, J lost 8 bases, and 20 bases lay in between. The CDR3: CASSSTPGLGGGYTF. The CDR3 DNA sequence: TGTGCCAGCAGCTCCACCCCGGGTCTCGGAGGGGGCTACACCTTC. Drawing the rest from reference TRBV7-8 and TRBJ1-2, the complete variable domain is GAGVSQSPRYKVAKRGQDVALRCDPISGHVSLFWYQQALGQGPEFLTYFQNEAQLDKSGLPSDRFFAERPEGSVSTLKIQRTQQEDSAVYLCASSSTPGLGGGYTFGSGTRLTVV.

This chain joins TRBV5-1 and TRBJ1-2, with a possible D match to TRBD1 (5 bases). Germline V gene data show CDR1 as SGHRS and CDR2 as YFSETQ. The CDR3 consists of 13 residues. The ends were cut back, 3 bases at V and 8 bases at J, with 14 bases in the middle. The CDR3 DNA is TGCGCCAGCAGCTACGGGGCTCTGGAGGGCTACACCTTC. The encoded protein is CASSYGALEGYTF.

The chain links TRBV7-9 to TRBJ2-7; 9 nucleotides align to TRBD1. This CDR3 contains 15 residues. Unmatched junction bases numbered 6, after V lost 4 bases and J lost 2 bases. The germline gives CDR1 SEHNR, CDR2 FQNEAQ (reference sequence). CDR3 sequence: CASSSRQGGPYEQYF. As DNA, the CDR3 is TGTGCCAGCAGCTCCCGACAGGGGGGTCCCTACGAGCAGTACTTC.

The chain joins TRBV6-1 to TRBJ2-3; 8 nucleotides align to TRBD2. This CDR3 is built from 14 residues. With V trimmed by 6 bases and J by 6 bases, 8 bases remained unmatched. Germline lookup yields CDR1 MNHNS and CDR2 SASEGT. The CDR3 sequence: CASRPGGAGDTQYF. CDR3 nucleotide sequence: TGTGCCAGCAGGCCCGGGGGGGCCGGGGATACGCAGTATTTT.

This chain links TRBV2 with TRBJ2-7; D unclear. The V gene lost 2 bases and the J gene lost 6 bases, with 11 bases spanning the gap. CDR3 size: 13 residues. Germline CDR1 is SNHLY and CDR2 is FYNNEI. CDR3 sequence reads: CASSENVPGEQYF. The CDR3 DNA sequence: TGTGCCAGCAGTGAAAATGTGCCGGGCGAGCAGTACTTC.